This T cell receptor (beta chain) was recovered during a study of vaccination and CD4 T cells after COVID-19. Notes on this clonotype: Its antigen is undetermined.

The Oncomine TCR Beta short-read assay was applied to DNA of cultured CD4+ T cells. One entry per CDR3 protein results from TCRdb running MiXCR on the PCR reads. Of around 15,000 distinct CDR3 sequences in the sample, less than 60% were seen once. The CDR3 is made up of 17 amino acids. Germline CDR1 and CDR2: SGHNT and YENEEA. Trimming cost V 1 base and J 5 bases; bases outside gene matches: 8. The treatment: approximately nine-day PBMC culture with coronavirus spike peptide pools or control peptides (ViraFEST assay). The chain links TRBV11-3 to TRBJ2-5; TRBD2 matches at 12 bases. This TCR came from a human donor who had recovered from COVID-19. The sequenced sample consisted of CD4+ T cells from blood, cultured in vitro. The CDR3 sequence is CASSLGSSGGAGETQYF. CDR3 DNA: TGTGCCAGCAGCTTAGGATCTAGCGGGGGGGCCGGGGAGACCCAGTACTTC.